This TCR beta chain was observed in a study of blood T cells in healthy people across ages. This clonotype was counted a few times. Using a J-beta primer mix together with a sample-barcoded 5' primer, a second PCR was run for roughly 7 to 11 cycles. Each CDR3 protein is one row after TCRdb ran MiXCR on the 5' RACE reads. Here the sample spans under 1,100,000 distinct CDR3 sequences, roughly a quarter being singletons. The CDR3 loop spans 14 amino acids. Trimming took 2 bases from V and 5 from J, leaving 12 bases between them. Germline assignment: CDR1 MNHEY and CDR2 SVGAGI. These data are also associated with another study on T cells of mothers and their children. That source adds: Slightly higher, non-significant overlap characterized related mother-child pairs relative to unrelated pairs.

The specimen was blood. The gene calls are TRBV6-5 and TRBJ1-2; D gene uncertain. The source is a girl aged 2-10 years in good health. CDR3: CASSYNADGYGYTF. The CDR3 coding sequence is TGTGCCAGCAGTTACAATGCGGATGGATATGGCTACACCTTC.